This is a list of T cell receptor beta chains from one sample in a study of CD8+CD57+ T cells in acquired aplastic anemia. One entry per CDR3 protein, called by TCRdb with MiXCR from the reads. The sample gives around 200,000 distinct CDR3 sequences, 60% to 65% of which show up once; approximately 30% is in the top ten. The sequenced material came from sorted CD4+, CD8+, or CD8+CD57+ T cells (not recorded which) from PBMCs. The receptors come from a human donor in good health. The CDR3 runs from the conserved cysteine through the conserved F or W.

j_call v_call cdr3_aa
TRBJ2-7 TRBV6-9 CASSVTGTGPYEQYF
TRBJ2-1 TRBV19 CAIGTGRNEQFF
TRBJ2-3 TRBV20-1 CSAHPGLADFTDTQYF
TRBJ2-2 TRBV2 CASSQQGAVGELFF
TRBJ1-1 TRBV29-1 CSVVEYEAFF
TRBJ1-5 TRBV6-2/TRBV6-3 CASSYTGDYQPQHF
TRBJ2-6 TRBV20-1 CSARVTPSGANVLTF
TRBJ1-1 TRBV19 CASSIQRGSTEAFF
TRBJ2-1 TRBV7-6 CARDPSGGDYNEQFF
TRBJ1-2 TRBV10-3 CAISGDTGGLGYTF
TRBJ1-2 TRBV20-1 CSASRGGTYGYTF
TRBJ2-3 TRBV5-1 CASSLRAGGYSDTQYF
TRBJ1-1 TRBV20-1 CSALRWDEPTEAFF
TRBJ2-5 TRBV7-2 CASSLDSSTGTQYF
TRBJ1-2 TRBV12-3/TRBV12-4 CASSFDSGNTF
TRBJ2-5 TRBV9 CARDPFGETQYF
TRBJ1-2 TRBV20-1 CSAPGQGRGNYGYTF
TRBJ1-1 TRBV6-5 CASSDSIQDMNTEAFF
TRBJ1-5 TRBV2 CASSEGRQPQHF
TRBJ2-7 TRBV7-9 CASSQEVRGATYEQYF
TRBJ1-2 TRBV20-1 CSAEGYYGYTF
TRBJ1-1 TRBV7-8 CASSLGGRTEAFF
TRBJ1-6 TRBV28 CASSLREGWGSPLHF
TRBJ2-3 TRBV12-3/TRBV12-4 CASGSNEQYF
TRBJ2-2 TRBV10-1 CASSESSTSGGTGELFF
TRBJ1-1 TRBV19 CASSIGLGQWERNTEAFF
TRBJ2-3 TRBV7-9 CASSAEGYRPSTDTQYF
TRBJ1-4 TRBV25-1 CASSGTGTVALRKLFF
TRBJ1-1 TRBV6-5 CASVGQTQAFF
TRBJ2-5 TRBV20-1 CSAKGQDQETQYF
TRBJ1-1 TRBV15 CATSRGKGQNTEAFF
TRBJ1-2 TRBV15 CATSRDYNYGYTF
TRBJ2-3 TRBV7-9 CASSRGNTDTQYF
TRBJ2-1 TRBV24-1 CATSDYPGTASYNEQFF
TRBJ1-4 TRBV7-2 CASSLEQGGKLFF
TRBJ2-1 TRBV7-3 CASRTWREPPGEQFF
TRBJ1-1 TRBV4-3 CASSQDFGGPEAFF
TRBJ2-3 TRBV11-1 CASSRLKGGTSTVTQYF
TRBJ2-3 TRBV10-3 CASSPFSGEPEGTDTQYF
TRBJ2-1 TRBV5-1 CASREDRLYNEQFF
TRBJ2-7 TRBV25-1 CASSDWEGRGQVGEQYF
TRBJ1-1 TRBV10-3 CAISEKGMNTEAFF
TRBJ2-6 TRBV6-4 CASSDKSSGANVLTF
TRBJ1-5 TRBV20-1 CSSGQYYQPQHF
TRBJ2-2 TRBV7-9 CASSLGLRGVTGELFF
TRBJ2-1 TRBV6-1 CASSEASGSYNEQFF
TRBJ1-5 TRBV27 CASSPRTGGDQPQHF
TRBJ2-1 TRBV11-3 CASSLFPLSGRAAYNEQFF
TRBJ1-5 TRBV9 CASSVGAGPLEPQHF
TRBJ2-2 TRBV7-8 CASSSDNRGELFF